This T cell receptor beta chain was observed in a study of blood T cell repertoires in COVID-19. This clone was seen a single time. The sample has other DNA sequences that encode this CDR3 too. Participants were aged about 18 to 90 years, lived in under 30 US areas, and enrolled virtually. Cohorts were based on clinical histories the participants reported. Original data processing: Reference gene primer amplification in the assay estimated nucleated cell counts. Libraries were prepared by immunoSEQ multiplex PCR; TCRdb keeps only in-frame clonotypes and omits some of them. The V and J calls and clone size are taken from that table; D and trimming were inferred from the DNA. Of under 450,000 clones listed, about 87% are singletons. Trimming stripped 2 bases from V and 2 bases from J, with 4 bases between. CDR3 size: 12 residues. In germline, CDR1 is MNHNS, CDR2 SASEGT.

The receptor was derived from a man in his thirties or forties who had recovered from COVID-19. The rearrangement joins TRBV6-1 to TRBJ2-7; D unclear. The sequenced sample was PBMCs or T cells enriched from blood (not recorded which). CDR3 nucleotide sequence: TGTGCCAGCAGTGAAACGGCCTACGAGCAGTACTTC. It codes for CASSETAYEQYF.